These 27 T cell receptor beta chains were sequenced from one sample in a study of graft-versus-host responses after intestinal transplantation. Their antigens are not known. TCRdb's copy holds only in-frame clones and misses some; the assay was immunoSEQ multiplex PCR. The table has 100,000 or so clones, approximately 94% seen once; the top ten hold about 2%. This material consisted of unstimulated CD8+ T cells sorted from spleen or lymph node cells, taken before intestinal transplant. These receptors were collected from a human donor who received an intestinal transplant.

This chain uses TRBV19 with TRBJ1-1; TRBD1 is a possible D gene (5 bases). Germline V gives CDR1 LNHDA, CDR2 SQIVND (reference sequence). CDR3 length equals 13 residues. Trimming cost V 4 bases and J 5 bases, with 11 bases left between them. The CDR3 reads CASSTSGWTEAFF. As DNA, the CDR3 is TGTGCCAGTAGTACCTCAGGGTGGACTGAAGCTTTCTTT.

The rearrangement links TRBV5-1 to TRBJ2-7; possible D gene TRBD1, 5 bases. CDR1 is SGHRS, CDR2 YFSETQ, per germline. V lost 4 bases to trimming and J lost 1 base, with 15 bases between them. The CDR3 runs to 15 residues. CDR3 sequence (DNA): TGCGCCAGCAGCACCAAGACAGACTCTTCCTACGAGCAGTACTTC. This encodes CASSTKTDSSYEQYF.

This clone was recorded once. V is TRBV19 and J is TRBJ1-2; D gene unclear. The V end was cut by 5 bases, the J end by 4 bases, with 14 bases between. Per germline, CDR1 LNHDA and CDR2 SQIVND (reference sequence). This CDR3 has 14 amino acids. The CDR3 protein is CASSLVTESYGYTF. DNA for the CDR3: TGTGCCAGTAGTCTTGTGACGGAGTCCTATGGCTACACCTTC. Filled out from reference TRBV19 and TRBJ1-2, the complete variable domain reads DGGITQSPKYLFRKEGQNVTLSCEQNLNHDAMYWYRQDPGQGLRLIYYSQIVNDFQKGDIAEGYSVSREKKESFPLTVTSAQKNPTAFYLCASSLVTESYGYTFGSGTRLTVV.

The J gene is TRBJ1-2, the V gene TRBV27; D is unresolved. Germline lookup yields CDR1 MNHEY and CDR2 SMNVEV (reference sequence). V was clipped by 6 bases and J by 4 bases, with 12 bases between them. The CDR3 has 13 residues. The DNA for the CDR3 is TGTGCCAGCAGCCCCGGTCTAGGCTATGGCTACACCTTC. This encodes CASSPGLGYGYTF.

The chain has TRBV12-5 and TRBJ1-2; D unresolved. Looked up from germline, CDR1 is LGHNT and CDR2 is FRNRAP. CDR3 length: 12 residues. Trimming stripped 6 bases from V and 7 bases from J, with 12 bases between. The CDR3 DNA sequence: TGTGCTAGTGGGGGCACGGCCGGTGGCTACACCTTC. Residues: CASGGTAGGYTF.

CDR3 coding DNA: TGCGCCAGCAGCCAATCTTCGGTAACCGGGGAGCTGTTTTTT. It yields the protein CASSQSSVTGELFF. The rearrangement joins TRBV4-1 to TRBJ2-2; D gene uncertain. V was shortened by 2 bases and J by 5 bases, with 9 bases between the two germline ends. The CDR3 consists of 14 residues. Germline V lookup: CDR1 MGHRA, CDR2 YSYEKL.

This sequence joins TRBV4-1 and TRBJ1-2, with 7 bases aligning to TRBD1. CDR3 length equals 17 residues. Germline V gene lookup returns CDR1 MGHRA and CDR2 YSYEKL. Germline trimming cut 0 bases from V and 2 bases from J; bases unmatched to any gene: 9. CDR3 nucleotides: TGCGCCAGCAGCCAAGACCCGGACAGGCCGCAAAACTATGGCTACACCTTC. Translated: CASSQDPDRPQNYGYTF.

This sequence joins TRBV19 and TRBJ2-1; D may be TRBD2 (7 bases). V gave up 3 bases and J gave up 2 bases, with 11 bases separating them. The CDR3 contains 15 residues. CDR1 is LNHDA, CDR2 SQIVND, per germline (reference sequence). The CDR3 region is CASSIGGGAYNEQFF. The CDR3 DNA reads TGTGCCAGTAGTATCGGCGGGGGCGCCTACAATGAGCAGTTCTTC.

Here the CDR3 reads CASSLSVEGADTQYF. The CDR3 DNA is TGTGCCAGCAGTTTATCGGTTGAGGGGGCAGATACGCAGTATTTT. The chain uses TRBV27 and TRBJ2-3, with D perhaps TRBD1 (6 bases). Trimming took off 0 bases at V and 4 bases at J, with 11 bases between the two ends. Germline lookup yields CDR1 MNHEY and CDR2 SMNVEV (reference sequence). CDR3 length: 15 residues.

J is TRBJ1-1 and V is TRBV27; D not certain. The V end lost 2 bases, the J end lost 0 bases, and 13 bases lay between the germline ends. The CDR3 is made up of 16 amino acids. Germline V lookup: CDR1 MNHEY, CDR2 SMNVEV (reference sequence). The CDR3 region is CASSLTYYHMNTEAFF. The DNA for the CDR3 is TGTGCCAGCAGTTTAACCTACTACCACATGAACACTGAAGCTTTCTTT.

The gene calls are TRBV11-3 and TRBJ2-1, with 9 bases fitting TRBD2. CDR1 and CDR2 from the germline V gene are SGHNT and YENEEA. V was pared by 5 bases and J by 7 bases, with 12 bases of the junction left unmatched. CDR3 length: 16 amino acids. The CDR3 sequence: CASSPGGGGAANEQFF. For the CDR3, the DNA is TGTGCCAGCAGCCCTGGTGGCGGGGGGGCCGCTAATGAGCAGTTCTTC.

The genes are TRBV6-1 and TRBJ2-4, with 7 bases fitting TRBD1. Trimming took 7 bases from V and 9 from J; bases not matched to a gene: 3. Germline V gene data show CDR1 as MNHNS and CDR2 as SASEGT. The CDR3 extends over 11 amino acids. In DNA form, the CDR3 reads TGTGCCAGCAACAGGGGTGGCATTCAGTACTTC. Residues: CASNRGGIQYF.

The chain carries TRBV5-4 and TRBJ2-3; perhaps TRBD1 as D (5 bases). Trimming took 1 base from V and 4 from J, leaving 10 bases between them. This CDR3 region has 14 residues. The germline CDR1 and CDR2 sequences are SGHNT and YYREEE (reference sequence). CDR3 sequence (DNA): TGTGCCAGCAGCTTGACAGGAAATCCAGATACGCAGTATTTT. Amino acids: CASSLTGNPDTQYF.

The rearrangement joins TRBV5-8 to TRBJ2-7; TRBD2 matches 9 bases. CDR1 is SGHTS, CDR2 YDEGEE, per germline. CDR3 length: 15 amino acids. J gave up 7 bases and V 1 base, and 9 bases lay outside the gene matches. DNA of the CDR3: TGTGCCAGCAGCTTGAGTAGCGGGGGTATGGGTGAGCAGTACTTC. Translation gives CASSLSSGGMGEQYF.

The J gene is TRBJ2-1, the V gene TRBV13, with 14 bases matching TRBD2. The germline V gene encodes CDR1 PRHDT and CDR2 FYEKMQ (reference sequence). The CDR3 totals 16 residues. Trimming at V came to 4 bases and at J to 5 bases, leaving 4 bases not matched to a gene. The CDR3 is CASSSGGLAGDNEQFF. The CDR3 DNA sequence: TGTGCCAGCAGCTCTGGGGGACTAGCGGGGGACAATGAGCAGTTCTTC.

Notes on this clone: Different DNA sequences within this sample yield the same CDR3. The chain recombines TRBV5-6 with TRBJ1-6; maybe TRBD1 (5 bases). In germline, CDR1 is SGHDT, CDR2 YYEEEE. Trimming removed 3 bases at V and 10 bases at J, with 20 bases between. The CDR3 runs to 16 residues. In DNA, the CDR3 is TGTGCCAGCAGCTCCCCCCGCCGGGGGAAAGACTCACCCCTCCACTTT. Protein: CASSSPRRGKDSPLHF.

The rearrangement uses TRBV10-2 and TRBJ1-5; 9 nucleotides agree with TRBD1. Germline loops: CDR1 WSHSY, CDR2 SAAADI. Unmatched junction bases numbered 5, after V lost 6 bases and J lost 8 bases. The CDR3 runs 13 residues. The CDR3 here is CASSGQGWEPQHF. The CDR3 coding sequence is TGCGCCAGCAGCGGACAGGGGTGGGAGCCCCAGCATTTT.

This clone has a single count. This chain joins TRBV9 and TRBJ2-1; 9 nucleotides align to TRBD2. The length of the CDR3 is 14 residues. The trim removed 3 bases at V and 8 bases at J, leaving 6 bases unmatched. Germline values: CDR1 SGDLS, CDR2 YYNGEE. This CDR3 is CASSEGGGAHEQFF. In DNA, the CDR3 is TGTGCCAGCAGCGAGGGCGGGGGGGCCCATGAGCAGTTCTTC.

This chain joins TRBV4-3 and TRBJ1-1, with 7 nucleotides matching TRBD1. Losses at the gene ends were 4 bases for V and 3 bases for J; bases not matched to a gene: 8. The germline CDR1 and CDR2 sequences are LGHNA and YSLEER. This CDR3 is built from 15 residues. CDR3: CASSPWTGSDTEAFF. CDR3 DNA sequence: TGCGCCAGCAGCCCCTGGACAGGATCGGACACTGAAGCTTTCTTT.

The chain uses TRBV27 and TRBJ1-1; no clear D. This CDR3 has 17 residues. V lost 6 bases and J lost 0, with 20 bases in between. Germline CDR1 and CDR2: MNHEY and SMNVEV (reference sequence). The CDR3 reads CASRPGLEGWVNTEAFF. The DNA of the CDR3 is TGTGCCAGCAGACCGGGCTTGGAGGGATGGGTGAACACTGAAGCTTTCTTT.

This clone was seen once. V usage is TRBV2 and J usage is TRBJ2-7, with 8 bases fitting TRBD1. In germline, CDR1 is SNHLY, CDR2 FYNNEI. Trimming took 4 bases from V and 0 from J; bases not matched to a gene: 5. This CDR3 contains 15 residues. Written as DNA, the CDR3 is TGTGCCAGCAGTGGAGGACAGGGAAGCTCCTACGAGCAGTACTTC. This encodes CASSGGQGSSYEQYF.

The V gene is TRBV29-1, the J gene TRBJ1-4, with 8 bases identical to TRBD1. V lost 7 bases, J lost 4 bases, and 8 bases stayed unmatched. The CDR3 is 14 residues long. Germline CDR1 and CDR2: SQVTM and ANQGSEA. CDR3 sequence (DNA): TGCAGCGGATCCTGGGACAGGTATAATGAAAAACTGTTTTTT. Translated, it gives CSGSWDRYNEKLFF.

The chain joins TRBV10-2 to TRBJ2-7, with TRBD1 as a possible D gene (7 bases). Germline values: CDR1 WSHSY, CDR2 SAAADI. The V end was cut by 6 bases, the J end by 4 bases, with 19 bases between. The CDR3 contains 15 residues. CDR3 coding DNA: TGCGCCAGCAGGGAGGCCCAGGGGGGTCTTTACGAGCAGTACTTC. It encodes CASREAQGGLYEQYF.

V and J are TRBV6-1 and TRBJ2-7; the D gene is possibly TRBD2 (5 bases). The CDR3 runs to 13 residues. Germline values: CDR1 MNHNS, CDR2 SASEGT. V dropped 8 bases and J dropped 2 bases, with 13 bases sitting between them. The CDR3 reads CASVPGNTYEQYF. The CDR3 coding sequence is TGTGCCAGCGTTCCGGGAAATACCTACGAGCAGTACTTC.

V and J are TRBV9 and TRBJ2-7; TRBD1 aligns across 10 bases. CDR1 SGDLS and CDR2 YYNGEE come from the germline V gene. V lost 4 bases, J lost 2 bases, and 6 bases stayed unmatched. The CDR3 extends over 15 amino acids. CDR3 DNA: TGTGCCAGCAGCCATACCGGGACAGGGGCCTACGAGCAGTACTTC. This sequence encodes CASSHTGTGAYEQYF.

V is TRBV2 and J is TRBJ1-1; 7 nucleotides match TRBD1. The CDR3 loop spans 16 amino acids. The V and J ends lost 4 bases and 3 bases, in that order; junction bases with no gene match: 11. Germline V lookup: CDR1 SNHLY, CDR2 FYNNEI. CDR3 in amino acids: CASSGLLGQVDTEAFF. Here the CDR3 DNA reads TGTGCCAGCAGTGGCTTGTTAGGACAGGTGGACACTGAAGCTTTCTTT. The complete variable domain, with remaining parts taken from reference TRBV2 and TRBJ1-1, reads EPEVTQTPSHQVTQMGQEVILRCVPISNHLYFYWYRQILGQKVEFLVSFYNNEISEKSEIFDDQFSVERPDGSNFTLKIRSTKLEDSAMYFCASSGLLGQVDTEAFFGQGTRLTVV.

This clone appeared once. The chain carries TRBV14 and TRBJ1-2; no definite D call. V lost 4 bases and J lost 7, with 16 bases in between. Germline loops: CDR1 SGHDN, CDR2 FVKESK. The CDR3 contains 14 residues. CDR3 DNA: TGTGCCAGCAGCCCTCCGGGATTGGATTCTGGCTACACCTTC. It encodes CASSPPGLDSGYTF.